The sequence of this T cell receptor beta chain was determined in a study of blood T cell repertoires in COVID-19. Study as a whole: Donors in the United States, Italy and Spain gave samples during acute or convalescent COVID-19.

Trimming stripped 4 bases from V and 1 base from J, with 11 bases between. Per germline, CDR1 SGHTA and CDR2 FQGNSA. This CDR3 comprises 15 residues. Generated by immunoSEQ multiplex PCR, the TCRdb table keeps only in-frame clones and is missing some. The table shows some 69,000 clones, with about 82% occurring only once. The rearrangement joins TRBV7-2 to TRBJ1-5; perhaps TRBD1 as D (6 bases). The sample taken for sequencing was peripheral blood. The clonotype comes from a woman in her fifties or sixties with acute or convalescent COVID-19. The DNA of the CDR3 is TGTGCCAGCAGCTCACAGGGCTTAAGCAATCAGCCCCAGCATTTT. Its translation: CASSSQGLSNQPQHF.